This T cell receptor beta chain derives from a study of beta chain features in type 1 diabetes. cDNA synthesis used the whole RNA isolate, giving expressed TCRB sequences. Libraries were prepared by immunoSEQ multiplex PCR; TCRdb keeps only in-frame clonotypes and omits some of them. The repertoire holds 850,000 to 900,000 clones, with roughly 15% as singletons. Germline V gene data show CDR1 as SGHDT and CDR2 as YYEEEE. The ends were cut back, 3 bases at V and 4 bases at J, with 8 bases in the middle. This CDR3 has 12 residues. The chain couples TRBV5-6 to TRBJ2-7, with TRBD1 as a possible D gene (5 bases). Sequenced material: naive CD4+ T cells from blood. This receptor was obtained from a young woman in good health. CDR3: CASSSNRYEQYF. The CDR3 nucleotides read TGTGCCAGCAGCTCAAACAGGTACGAGCAGTACTTC.